This T cell receptor beta chain was obtained from a study of T-cell memory formation after mild COVID-19. This clonotype was detected a few times. Its antigen remains unknown. TCRdb redid the calling of the 5' RACE reads with MiXCR, one entry per CDR3 protein. This table has 150,000 or so distinct CDR3 sequences, about 9.9% appearing once. General study findings and limits: The pre-infection memory compartment contained some responding clones, suggesting cross-reactive memory joined.

The CDR3 is 14 amino acids. V lost 0 bases and J 7 bases, leaving 12 bases between the germline ends. The germline gives CDR1 LGHNA, CDR2 YNFKEQ. V usage is TRBV4-2 and J usage is TRBJ1-2; D is uncertain. The source material was PBMCs or a T cell subset sorted from them (not recorded which). The TCR originated in a man younger than 30 who had mild COVID-19 (a few samples of this study predate the infection). Cell type and time point are not known. CDR3 sequence: CASSQDPLGIGYTF. CDR3 DNA sequence: TGTGCCAGCAGCCAAGACCCCTTGGGGATTGGCTACACCTTC.